The 30 T cell receptor beta chains in this list originate from one sample, sequenced in a study of control samples from healthy donors and cancer patients. Profiled with immunoSEQ multiplex PCR; TCRdb holds only in-frame clones, not every one. Altogether about 97,000 clones are present, around nine tenths being singletons, with the ten largest covering approximately 7.8%. The sequenced material came from blood. These receptors all come from a young man in good health.

In DNA form, the CDR3 reads TGTGCCAGCAGCCCGCGAGAGTCGTATGGCTACACCTTC. Amino acids: CASSPRESYGYTF. The rearrangement links TRBV7-2 to TRBJ1-2; no clear D. Trimming removed 5 bases from V and 5 bases from J, with 12 bases in between. This CDR3 is 13 amino acids long. Germline V gives CDR1 SGHTA, CDR2 FQGNSA.

The rearrangement links TRBV18 to TRBJ1-1; TRBD1 might be the D (6 bases). Trimming took 2 bases from V and 1 from J, leaving 17 bases between them. The CDR3 extends over 17 amino acids. Germline V gene lookup returns CDR1 KGHSH and CDR2 LQKENI. The CDR3: CASSPFTPGAGNTEAFF. The CDR3 DNA reads TGTGCCAGCTCACCATTTACCCCAGGGGCGGGGAACACTGAAGCTTTCTTT.

The J gene is TRBJ2-3, the V gene TRBV7-6, with a tentative D call TRBD2 (7 bases). The CDR3 runs 15 residues. V lost 5 bases and J lost 5, with 17 bases in between. CDR1 and CDR2 (germline): SGHVS, FNYEAQ. In nucleotides, the CDR3 is TGTGCCAGCAGCGCCGGGGGGCGCCCCGGAGATACGCAGTATTTT. It is translated as CASSAGGRPGDTQYF.

The J gene is TRBJ1-1, the V gene TRBV4-1, with TRBD1 as a possible D gene (5 bases). Trimming took off 1 base at V and 1 base at J, with 10 bases between the two ends. The CDR3 is made up of 15 amino acids. Germline loops: CDR1 MGHRA, CDR2 YSYEKL. CDR3: CASSQVGTSNTEAFF. Written as DNA, the CDR3 is TGCGCCAGCAGCCAAGTCGGGACCTCGAACACTGAAGCTTTCTTT.

The table lists this clone with a count of one. V gene TRBV30 combines with J gene TRBJ1-2, with D hard to call. Germline values: CDR1 GTSNPN, CDR2 SVGIG (reference sequence). Trimming pared 0 bases from V and 2 bases from J, leaving 10 bases between. The CDR3 contains 14 residues. The CDR3 sequence is CAWSVLGSNYGYTF. CDR3 sequence (DNA): TGTGCCTGGAGTGTACTCGGGTCCAACTATGGCTACACCTTC.

The rearrangement uses TRBV3-1 (or the pseudogene TRBV3-2) and TRBJ1-2; 9 bases line up with TRBD1. V lost 5 bases to trimming and J lost 4 bases; unmatched junction nucleotides: 2. Germline V gene lookup returns CDR1 LGHDT and CDR2 YNNKEL (reference sequence). There are 13 residues in the CDR3. The CDR3 bases are TGTGCCAGCAGCGGGACAGGGACCTATGGCTACACCTTC. Translating it yields CASSGTGTYGYTF.

The CDR3 spells CASSTSGGNQPQHF. CDR3 nucleotides: TGTGCCAGCAGTACCTCAGGGGGCAATCAGCCCCAGCATTTT. The chain carries TRBV28 and TRBJ1-5, with D perhaps matching TRBD1 (6 bases). V was pared by 5 bases and J by 2 bases, with 10 bases between. The CDR3 consists of 14 residues. The germline CDR1 and CDR2 sequences are MDHEN and SYDVKM.

The chain links TRBV5-1 to TRBJ2-6; TRBD1 agrees at 9 bases. Losses at the gene ends were 4 bases for V and 2 bases for J; bases not matched to a gene: 7. Per germline, CDR1 SGHRS and CDR2 YFSETQ. The CDR3 contains 17 residues. The CDR3 DNA sequence: TGCGCCAGCAGCCCCCGGGACAGGGAAGCTGGGGCCAACGTCCTGACTTTC. Its protein product is CASSPRDREAGANVLTF.

This chain uses TRBV28 with TRBJ2-5; 7 bases match TRBD1. The germline CDR1 and CDR2 sequences are MDHEN and SYDVKM. Trimming cost V 6 bases and J 4 bases; bases outside gene matches: 8. CDR3 length: 14 amino acids. The CDR3 here is CASRGWDRGETQYF. CDR3 nucleotide sequence: TGTGCCAGCAGGGGATGGGACAGAGGAGAGACCCAGTACTTC.

V usage is TRBV5-4 and J usage is TRBJ1-1; no firm D call. CDR3 length: 13 residues. CDR1 and CDR2 (germline): SGHNT, YYREEE (reference sequence). The ends were cut back, 3 bases at V and 7 bases at J, with 13 bases in the middle. CDR3 sequence (DNA): TGTGCCAGCAGCTCAGCGGGAGCGGTTGAAGCTTTCTTT. Translation: CASSSAGAVEAFF. Full variable domain (outside the CDR3, taken from reference TRBV5-4 and TRBJ1-1): ETGVTQSPTHLIKTRGQQVTLRCSSQSGHNTVSWYQQALGQGPQFIFQYYREEENGRGNFPPRFSGLQFPNYSSELNVNALELDDSALYLCASSSAGAVEAFFGQGTRLTVV.

To note about this clone: Relative to the germline gene, one junction end is altered; a read error may explain this. Other DNA sequences in this specimen translate into the identical CDR3. The chain is built from TRBV7-8 and TRBJ1-5; D gene uncertain. Germline V CDR1 and CDR2: SGHVS, FQNEAQ. This CDR3 region has 14 residues. CDR3 loop: CASSLIYSNQPQHF. Here the CDR3 DNA reads TGTGCCAGCAGCTTAATCTATAGCAATCAGCCTCAGCATTTT. Full variable domain (rest looked up from reference TRBV7-8 and TRBJ1-5): GAGVSQSPRYKVAKRGQDVALRCDPISGHVSLFWYQQALGQGPEFLTYFQNEAQLDKSGLPSDRFFAERPEGSVSTLKIQRTQQEDSAVYLCASSLIYSNQPQHFGDGTRLSIL.

This rearrangement joins TRBV5-1 to TRBJ1-2; D remains unclear. This CDR3 comprises 17 residues. Per germline, CDR1 SGHRS and CDR2 YFSETQ. V was shortened by 0 bases and J by 4 bases, with 19 bases between the two germline ends. This CDR3 reads CASSLDFLARDAYGYTF. The CDR3 DNA is TGCGCCAGCAGCTTGGATTTCTTAGCACGGGATGCCTATGGCTACACCTTC.

In DNA, the CDR3 is TGCAGCGTTGAGGGGGGCTACACCTTC. Translating it yields CSVEGGYTF. This chain uses TRBV29-1 with TRBJ1-2; no definite D call. In germline, CDR1 is SQVTM, CDR2 ANQGSEA. CDR3 length: 9 residues. With 3 bases removed from V and 8 bases from J, the gap between germline ends came to 4 bases. The variable domain in full, with the rest retrieved from reference TRBV29-1 and TRBJ1-2, is SAVISQKPSRDICQRGTSLTIQCQVDSQVTMMFWYRQQPGQSLTLIATANQGSEATYESGFVIDKFPISRPNLTFSTLTVSNMSPEDSSIYLCSVEGGYTFGSGTRLTVV.

This clone was found a few times. The chain carries TRBV12-3 or TRBV12-4 and TRBJ1-2, with D uncertain. CDR3 length: 13 residues. V was clipped by 3 bases and J by 6 bases, with 11 bases between them. The CDR3 reads CASSFGVGNGYTF. The CDR3 DNA is TGTGCCAGCAGTTTTGGTGTCGGCAATGGCTACACCTTC.

This clone was recorded once. The chain has TRBV6-2 or TRBV6-3 and TRBJ1-4; 7 bases fit TRBD1. The germline CDR1 and CDR2 sequences are MNHEY and SVGEGT. The CDR3 is made up of 14 amino acids. J lost 6 bases, V lost 4 bases, and 5 bases had no gene match. The chain's CDR3 is CASSSGQVDEKLFF. The DNA for the CDR3 is TGTGCCAGCAGTTCCGGACAGGTTGATGAAAAACTGTTTTTT.

The chain has TRBV19 and TRBJ1-1; D is possibly TRBD1 (5 bases). Germline CDR1 LNHDA, CDR2 SQIVND (reference sequence). The length of the CDR3 is 14 residues. V dropped 7 bases and J dropped 1 base, with 13 bases sitting between them. CDR3 coding DNA: TGTGCCAGTATGTTGAGTCAGGGGAACACTGAAGCTTTCTTT. It encodes CASMLSQGNTEAFF.

The V call is TRBV29-1, the J call TRBJ2-1; 11 bases fit TRBD1. The germline CDR1 and CDR2 sequences are SQVTM and ANQGSEA. The CDR3 contains 12 residues. CDR3 sequence reads: CRADRGHDEQFF. In nucleotides, the CDR3 is TGCAGAGCGGACAGGGGGCACGATGAGCAGTTCTTC.

This clone has just a few counts. The gene calls are TRBV28 and TRBJ2-7, with 11 bases aligning to TRBD1. CDR3 length: 16 residues. Germline CDR1 and CDR2: MDHEN and SYDVKM. V gave up 3 bases and J gave up 6 bases; unmatched junction bases: 10. This chain's CDR3 is CASSLASGTGGSEQYF. DNA for the CDR3: TGTGCCAGCAGTTTGGCGAGCGGGACAGGGGGTTCCGAGCAGTACTTC.

The gene calls are TRBV18 and TRBJ1-2; D is ambiguous. Germline CDR1 and CDR2: KGHSH and LQKENI. CDR3 length equals 14 residues. Trimming cost V 0 bases and J 2 bases, with 7 bases left between them. The CDR3 region is CASSPPVKNYGYTF. CDR3 DNA sequence: TGTGCCAGCTCACCACCGGTCAAGAACTATGGCTACACCTTC. Variable domain in full (rest from reference TRBV18 and TRBJ1-2): NAGVMQNPRHLVRRRGQEARLRCSPMKGHSHVYWYRQLPEEGLKFMVYLQKENIIDESGMPKERFSAEFPKEGPSILRIQQVVRGDSAAYFCASSPPVKNYGYTFGSGTRLTVV.

The table lists this clone with a count of one. The chain carries TRBV4-2 and TRBJ2-1; 9 positions match TRBD1. V lost 4 bases, J lost 4 bases, and 8 bases stayed unmatched. CDR3 length equals 16 residues. Germline V lookup: CDR1 LGHNA, CDR2 YNFKEQ. The CDR3 spells CASSLDRGRGYNEQFF. The CDR3 DNA reads TGTGCCAGCAGCCTTGACAGGGGGAGAGGGTACAATGAGCAGTTCTTC.

This chain links TRBV5-6 with TRBJ2-7; D gene ambiguous. V lost 4 bases and J lost 6, with 14 bases in between. The CDR3 contains 13 residues. Germline V gives CDR1 SGHDT, CDR2 YYEEEE. The CDR3 is CASSRTLVSEQYV. DNA for the CDR3: TGTGCCAGCAGCCGAACTCTCGTGTCCGAGCAGTACGTC.

In nucleotides, the CDR3 is TGTGCCAGCAGTGACGGGCTAGCAGGCACAGATACGCAGTATTTT. This codes for CASSDGLAGTDTQYF. V and J are TRBV6-4 and TRBJ2-3, with D tentatively TRBD2 (5 bases). CDR3 size: 15 residues. CDR1 is MRHNA and CDR2 is SNTAGT in the germline V gene. Trimming stripped 2 bases from V and 1 base from J, with 10 bases between.

The CDR3 sequence is CATSDAQSQETQYF. CDR3 in DNA: TGTGCCACCAGTGACGCACAGAGTCAAGAGACCCAGTACTTC. V usage is TRBV24-1 and J usage is TRBJ2-5; D is unclear. The CDR3 has 14 residues. Deletions cut 4 bases from V and 2 bases from J, with 10 bases between. Germline CDR1 is KGHDR and CDR2 is SFDVKD.

The chain combines TRBV6-1 with TRBJ2-3, with D perhaps given as TRBD1 or TRBD2 (6 bases each). Germline-derived CDR1 and CDR2 are MNHNS and SASEGT. The CDR3 is made up of 15 amino acids. The V and J ends lost 1 base and 6 bases respectively, with 14 bases between them. CDR3 DNA sequence: TGTGCCAGCAGTGAAGGGGGGGCATCTCGGGATACGCAGTATTTT. Translation: CASSEGGASRDTQYF.

V usage is TRBV6-6 and J usage is TRBJ2-5, with 8 bases fitting TRBD2. The germline V gene has CDR1 MNHNY and CDR2 SVGAGI (reference sequence). The CDR3 has 16 amino acids. V lost 2 bases, J lost 5 bases, and 10 bases stayed unmatched. The CDR3: CASSYVSGGPRETQYF. DNA of the CDR3: TGTGCCAGCAGTTACGTGTCGGGGGGGCCGCGGGAGACCCAGTACTTC.

A single count supports this clone. The rearrangement uses TRBV4-3 and TRBJ2-7; D is possibly TRBD1 (5 bases). The CDR3 is 15 amino acids. Germline V gene data show CDR1 as LGHNA and CDR2 as YSLEER. The V and J ends lost 4 bases and 0 bases respectively, with 13 bases between them. The DNA for the CDR3 is TGCGCCAGCAGCCCGAATCAGGGATACTCCTACGAGCAGTACTTC. It specifies CASSPNQGYSYEQYF.

V gene TRBV24-1 combines with J gene TRBJ1-1; D is perhaps TRBD1 (5 bases). Germline loops: CDR1 KGHDR, CDR2 SFDVKD. The V end was cut by 11 bases, the J end by 3 bases, with 12 bases between. The CDR3 is 12 residues long. CDR3 nucleotides: TGTGCCATCCAGGGAGACGACACTGAAGCTTTCTTT. Its protein is CAIQGDDTEAFF.

The rearrangement joins TRBV3-1 (or the pseudogene TRBV3-2) to TRBJ2-5; D gene uncertain. Per the germline V gene, CDR1 is LGHDT and CDR2 is YNNKEL (reference sequence). V lost 1 base to trimming and J lost 3 bases, with 6 bases between them. The CDR3 has 13 amino acids. CDR3 bases: TGTGCCAGCAGCCAAGCCAGGAAAGAGACCCAGTACTTC. Encoded protein: CASSQARKETQYF.

The rearrangement joins TRBV30 to TRBJ2-6; D gene unclear. The CDR3 covers 13 residues. The V gene's germline CDR1 is GTSNPN and CDR2 SVGIG (reference sequence). Between the trimmed V and J ends, which lost 1 base and 4 bases, there was a span of 5 bases. The CDR3 protein is CAWSASGANVLTF. Written as DNA, the CDR3 is TGTGCCTGGAGTGCCTCGGGGGCCAACGTCCTGACTTTC.

This CDR3 reads CASSSPPTARRSYEQYF. The CDR3 DNA is TGTGCCAGCAGTTCCCCTCCGACGGCCCGGCGATCTTACGAGCAGTACTTC. This sequence joins TRBV28 and TRBJ2-7, with D unclear. The CDR3 is made up of 17 amino acids. The ends were cut back, 4 bases at V and 4 bases at J, with 23 bases in the middle. The germline CDR1 and CDR2 sequences are MDHEN and SYDVKM.